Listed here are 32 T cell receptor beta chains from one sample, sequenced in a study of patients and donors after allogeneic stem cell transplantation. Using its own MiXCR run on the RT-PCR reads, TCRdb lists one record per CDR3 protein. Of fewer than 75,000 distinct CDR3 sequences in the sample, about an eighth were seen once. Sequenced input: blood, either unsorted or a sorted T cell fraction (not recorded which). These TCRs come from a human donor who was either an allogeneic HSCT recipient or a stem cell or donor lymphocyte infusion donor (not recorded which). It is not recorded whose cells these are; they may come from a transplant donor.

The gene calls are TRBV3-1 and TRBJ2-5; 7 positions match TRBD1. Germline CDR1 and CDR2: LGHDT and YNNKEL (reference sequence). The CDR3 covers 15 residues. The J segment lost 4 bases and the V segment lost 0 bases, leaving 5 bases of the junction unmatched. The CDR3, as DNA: TGTGCCAGCAGCCAAGATTCCGGGACAGTAGAGACCCAGTACTTC. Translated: CASSQDSGTVETQYF.

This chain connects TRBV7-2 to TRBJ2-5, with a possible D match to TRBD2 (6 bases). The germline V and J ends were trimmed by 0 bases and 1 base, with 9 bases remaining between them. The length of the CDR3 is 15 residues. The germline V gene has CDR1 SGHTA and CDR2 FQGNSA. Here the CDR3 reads CASSLAGGGQETQYF. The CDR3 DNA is TGTGCCAGCAGCTTAGCGGGAGGAGGCCAAGAGACCCAGTACTTC.

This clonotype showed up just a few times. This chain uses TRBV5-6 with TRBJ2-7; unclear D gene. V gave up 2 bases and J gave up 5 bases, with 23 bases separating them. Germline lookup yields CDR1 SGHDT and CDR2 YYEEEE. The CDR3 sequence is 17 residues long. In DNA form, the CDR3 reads TGTGCCAGCAGCTTCCTACAGATTCTAGGACCCAAGGACGAGCAGTACTTC. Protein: CASSFLQILGPKDEQYF.

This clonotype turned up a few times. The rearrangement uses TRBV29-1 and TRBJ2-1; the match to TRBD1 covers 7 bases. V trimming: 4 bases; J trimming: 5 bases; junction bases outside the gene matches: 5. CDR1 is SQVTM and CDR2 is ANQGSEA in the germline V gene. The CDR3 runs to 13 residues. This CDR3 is CSVARGTDNEQFF. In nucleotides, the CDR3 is TGCAGCGTTGCCAGGGGGACGGACAATGAGCAGTTCTTC.

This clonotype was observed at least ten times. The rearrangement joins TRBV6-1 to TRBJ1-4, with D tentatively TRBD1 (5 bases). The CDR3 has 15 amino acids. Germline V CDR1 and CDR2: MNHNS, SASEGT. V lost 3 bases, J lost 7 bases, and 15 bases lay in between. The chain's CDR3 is CASSDPGALIEKLFF. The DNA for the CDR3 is TGTGCCAGCAGTGACCCCGGGGCCCTTATTGAAAAACTGTTTTTT.

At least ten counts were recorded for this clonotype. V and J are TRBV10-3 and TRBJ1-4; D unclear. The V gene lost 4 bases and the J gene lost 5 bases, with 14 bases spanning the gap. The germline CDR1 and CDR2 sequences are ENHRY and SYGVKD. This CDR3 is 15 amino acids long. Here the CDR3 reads CAISAREGANEKLFF. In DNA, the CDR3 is TGTGCCATCAGTGCCCGTGAGGGCGCCAATGAAAAACTGTTTTTT.

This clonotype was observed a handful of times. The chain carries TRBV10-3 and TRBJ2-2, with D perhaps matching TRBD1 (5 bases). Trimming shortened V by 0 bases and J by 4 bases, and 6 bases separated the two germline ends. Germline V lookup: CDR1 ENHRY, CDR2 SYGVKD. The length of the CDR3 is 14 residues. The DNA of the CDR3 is TGTGCCATCAGTGAGTCCGACAGCACCGGGGAGCTGTTTTTT. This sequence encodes CAISESDSTGELFF.

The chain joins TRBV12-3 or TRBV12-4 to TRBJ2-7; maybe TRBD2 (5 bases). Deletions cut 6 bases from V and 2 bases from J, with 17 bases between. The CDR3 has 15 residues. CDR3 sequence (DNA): TGTGCCAGCAGATCCCCGGGGATAGGCGCCTACGAGCAGTACTTC. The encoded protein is CASRSPGIGAYEQYF.

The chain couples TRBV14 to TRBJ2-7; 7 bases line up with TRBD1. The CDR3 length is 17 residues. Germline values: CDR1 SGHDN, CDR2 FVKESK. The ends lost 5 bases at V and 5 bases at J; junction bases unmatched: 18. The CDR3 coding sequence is TGTGCCAGCAGCTCAACCTTCAACGGGACAGTCAATCACGAGCAGTACTTC. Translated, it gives CASSSTFNGTVNHEQYF.

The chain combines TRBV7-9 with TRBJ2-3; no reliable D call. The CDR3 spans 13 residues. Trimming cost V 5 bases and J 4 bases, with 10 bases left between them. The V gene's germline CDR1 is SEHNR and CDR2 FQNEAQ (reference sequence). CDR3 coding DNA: TGTGCCAGCAGCCCACCAGACGCAGATACGCAGTATTTT. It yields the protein CASSPPDADTQYF.

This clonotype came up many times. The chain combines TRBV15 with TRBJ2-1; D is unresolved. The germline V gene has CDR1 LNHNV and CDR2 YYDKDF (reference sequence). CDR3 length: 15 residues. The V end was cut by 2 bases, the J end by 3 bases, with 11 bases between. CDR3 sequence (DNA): TGTGCCACCAGCAGACCCCGGGCAATCTACAATGAGCAGTTCTTC. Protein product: CATSRPRAIYNEQFF.

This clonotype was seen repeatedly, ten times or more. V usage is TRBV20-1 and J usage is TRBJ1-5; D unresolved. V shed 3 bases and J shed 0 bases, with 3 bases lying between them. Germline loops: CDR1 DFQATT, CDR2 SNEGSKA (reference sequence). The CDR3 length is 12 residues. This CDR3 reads CSARGSNQPQHF. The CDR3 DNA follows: TGCAGTGCTAGGGGTAGCAATCAGCCCCAGCATTTT.

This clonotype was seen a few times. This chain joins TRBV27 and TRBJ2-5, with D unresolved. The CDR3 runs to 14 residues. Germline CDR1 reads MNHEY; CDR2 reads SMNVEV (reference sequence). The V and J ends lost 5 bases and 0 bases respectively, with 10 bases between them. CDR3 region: CASSPRPYQETQYF. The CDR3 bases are TGTGCCAGCAGTCCTCGACCGTACCAAGAGACCCAGTACTTC.

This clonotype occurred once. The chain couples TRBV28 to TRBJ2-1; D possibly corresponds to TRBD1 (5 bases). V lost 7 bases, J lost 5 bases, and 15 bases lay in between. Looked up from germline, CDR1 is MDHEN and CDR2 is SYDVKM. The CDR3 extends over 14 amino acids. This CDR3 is CASKVGPGDNEQFF. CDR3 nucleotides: TGTGCCAGCAAAGTGGGGCCGGGCGACAATGAGCAGTTCTTC.

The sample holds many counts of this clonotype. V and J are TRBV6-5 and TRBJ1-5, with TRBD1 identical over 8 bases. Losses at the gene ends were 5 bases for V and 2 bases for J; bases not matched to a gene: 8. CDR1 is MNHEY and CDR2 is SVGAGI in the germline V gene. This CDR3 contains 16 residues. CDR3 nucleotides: TGTGCCAGCAGTCCACTGGGACAGGCAGGCAATCAGCCCCAGCATTTT. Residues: CASSPLGQAGNQPQHF.

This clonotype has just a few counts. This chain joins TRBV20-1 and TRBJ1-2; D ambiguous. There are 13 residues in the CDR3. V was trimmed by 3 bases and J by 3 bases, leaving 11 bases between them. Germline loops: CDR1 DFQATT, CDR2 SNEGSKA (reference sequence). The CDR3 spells CSASEGYDYGYTF. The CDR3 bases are TGCAGTGCTAGTGAGGGCTACGACTATGGCTACACCTTC.

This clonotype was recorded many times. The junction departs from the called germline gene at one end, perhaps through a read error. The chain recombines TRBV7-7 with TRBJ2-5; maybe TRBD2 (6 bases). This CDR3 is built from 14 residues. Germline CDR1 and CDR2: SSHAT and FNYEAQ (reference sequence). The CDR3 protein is CASSLTGAVETQYF. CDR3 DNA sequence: TGTGCTAGCAGCTTAACGGGAGCGGTGGAGACCCAGTACTTC.

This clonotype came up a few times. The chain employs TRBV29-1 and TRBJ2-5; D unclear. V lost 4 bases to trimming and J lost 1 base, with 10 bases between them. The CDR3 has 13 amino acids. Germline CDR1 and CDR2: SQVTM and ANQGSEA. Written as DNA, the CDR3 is TGCAGCGTTGTCGGGCGGTTCCAAGAGACCCAGTACTTC. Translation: CSVVGRFQETQYF.

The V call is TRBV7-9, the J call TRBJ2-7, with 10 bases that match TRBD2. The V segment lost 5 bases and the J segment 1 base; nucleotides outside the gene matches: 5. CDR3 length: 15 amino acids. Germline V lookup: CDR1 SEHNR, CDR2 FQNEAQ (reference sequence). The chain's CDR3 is CASSETSGTSYEQYF. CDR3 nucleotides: TGTGCCAGCAGCGAAACTAGCGGGACATCCTACGAGCAGTACTTC.

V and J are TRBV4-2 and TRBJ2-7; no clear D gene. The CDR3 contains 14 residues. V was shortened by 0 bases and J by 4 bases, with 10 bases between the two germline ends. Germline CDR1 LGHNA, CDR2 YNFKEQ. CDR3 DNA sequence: TGTGCCAGCAGCCAAGACTCAGGCCTTTACGAGCAGTACTTC. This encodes CASSQDSGLYEQYF.

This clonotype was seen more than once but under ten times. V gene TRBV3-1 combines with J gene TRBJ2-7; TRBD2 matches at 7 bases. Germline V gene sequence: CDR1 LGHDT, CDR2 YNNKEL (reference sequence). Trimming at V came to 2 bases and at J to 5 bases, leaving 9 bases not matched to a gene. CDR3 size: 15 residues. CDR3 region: CASSQFRRGSNEQYF. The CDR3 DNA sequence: TGTGCCAGCAGCCAATTCCGGCGGGGGTCCAACGAGCAGTACTTC.

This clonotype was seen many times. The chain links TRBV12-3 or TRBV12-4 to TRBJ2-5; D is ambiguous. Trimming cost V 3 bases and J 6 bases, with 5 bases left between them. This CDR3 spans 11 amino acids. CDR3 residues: CASSFQKTQYF. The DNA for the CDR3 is TGTGCCAGCAGTTTCCAGAAGACCCAGTACTTC.

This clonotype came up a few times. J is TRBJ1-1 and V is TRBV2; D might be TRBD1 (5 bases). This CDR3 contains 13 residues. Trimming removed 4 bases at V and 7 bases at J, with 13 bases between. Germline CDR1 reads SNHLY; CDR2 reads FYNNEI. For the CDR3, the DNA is TGTGCCAGCAGTGTGGACAAGAGAGGTGAAGCTTTCTTT. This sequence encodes CASSVDKRGEAFF. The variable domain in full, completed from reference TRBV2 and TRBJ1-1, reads EPEVTQTPSHQVTQMGQEVILRCVPISNHLYFYWYRQILGQKVEFLVSFYNNEISEKSEIFDDQFSVERPDGSNFTLKIRSTKLEDSAMYFCASSVDKRGEAFFGQGTRLTVV.

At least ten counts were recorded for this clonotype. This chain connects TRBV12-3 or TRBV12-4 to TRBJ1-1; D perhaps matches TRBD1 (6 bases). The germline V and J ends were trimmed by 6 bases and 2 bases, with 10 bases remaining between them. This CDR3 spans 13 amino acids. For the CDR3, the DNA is TGTGCCAGCAGGACGACAGGTAACACTGAAGCTTTCTTT. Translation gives CASRTTGNTEAFF.

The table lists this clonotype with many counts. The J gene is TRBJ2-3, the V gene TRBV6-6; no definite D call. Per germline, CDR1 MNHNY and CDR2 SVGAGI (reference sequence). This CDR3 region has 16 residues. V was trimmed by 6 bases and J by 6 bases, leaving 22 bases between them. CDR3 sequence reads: CASRSVWANRGDTQYF. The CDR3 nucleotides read TGTGCCAGCAGAAGCGTGTGGGCTAACCGTGGTGATACGCAGTATTTT.

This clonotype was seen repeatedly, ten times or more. The CDR3 region has the DNA TGTGCCAGCAGTGAGGAAGAGTCCCCAGATACGCAGTATTTT. Its translation: CASSEEESPDTQYF. The V and J genes are TRBV25-1 and TRBJ2-3, with no clear D. Germline loops: CDR1 MGHDK, CDR2 SYGVNS. V lost 3 bases and J lost 4, with 11 bases in between. The CDR3 extends over 14 amino acids.

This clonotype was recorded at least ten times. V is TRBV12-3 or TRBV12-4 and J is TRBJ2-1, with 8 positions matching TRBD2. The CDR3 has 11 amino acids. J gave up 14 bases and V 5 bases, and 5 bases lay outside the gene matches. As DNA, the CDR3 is TGTGCCAGCAGTACTGGACTAGCTGAGTTCTTC. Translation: CASSTGLAEFF.

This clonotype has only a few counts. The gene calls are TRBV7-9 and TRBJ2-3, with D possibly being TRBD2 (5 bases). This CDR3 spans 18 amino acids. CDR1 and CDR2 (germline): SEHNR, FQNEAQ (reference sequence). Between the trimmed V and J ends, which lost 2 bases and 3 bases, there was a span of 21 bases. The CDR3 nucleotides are TGTGCCAGCAGCTTAAGTTCAGCCGACGGACTCTGGACAGATACGCAGTATTTT. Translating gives CASSLSSADGLWTDTQYF.

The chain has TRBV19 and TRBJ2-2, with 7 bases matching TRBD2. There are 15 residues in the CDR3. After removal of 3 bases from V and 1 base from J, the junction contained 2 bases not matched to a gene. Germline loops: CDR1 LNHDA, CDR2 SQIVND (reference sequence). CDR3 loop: CASSMGLWNTGELFF. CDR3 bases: TGTGCCAGTAGTATGGGACTATGGAACACCGGGGAGCTGTTTTTT.

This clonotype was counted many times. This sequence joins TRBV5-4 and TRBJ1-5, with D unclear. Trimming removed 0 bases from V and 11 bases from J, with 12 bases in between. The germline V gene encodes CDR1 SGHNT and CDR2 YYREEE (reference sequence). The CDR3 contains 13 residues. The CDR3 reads CASSLDPEAAQHF. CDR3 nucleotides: TGTGCCAGCAGCTTGGACCCAGAGGCGGCCCAGCATTTT. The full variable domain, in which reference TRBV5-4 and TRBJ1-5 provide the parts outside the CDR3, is ETGVTQSPTHLIKTRGQQVTLRCSSQSGHNTVSWYQQALGQGPQFIFQYYREEENGRGNFPPRFSGLQFPNYSSELNVNALELDDSALYLCASSLDPEAAQHFGDGTRLSIL.

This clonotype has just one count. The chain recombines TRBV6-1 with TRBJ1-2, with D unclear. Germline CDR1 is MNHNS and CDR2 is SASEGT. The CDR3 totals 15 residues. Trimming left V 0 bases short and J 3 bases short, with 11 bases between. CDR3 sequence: CASSEATGPYYGYTF. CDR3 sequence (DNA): TGTGCCAGCAGTGAAGCGACGGGCCCGTACTATGGCTACACCTTC.

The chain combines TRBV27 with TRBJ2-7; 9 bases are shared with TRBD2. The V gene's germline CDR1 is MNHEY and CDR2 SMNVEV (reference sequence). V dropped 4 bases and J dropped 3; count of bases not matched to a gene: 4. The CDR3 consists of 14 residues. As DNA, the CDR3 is TGTGCCAGCAGTTGGGGACTAGCAAACTACGAGCAGTACTTC. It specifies CASSWGLANYEQYF.